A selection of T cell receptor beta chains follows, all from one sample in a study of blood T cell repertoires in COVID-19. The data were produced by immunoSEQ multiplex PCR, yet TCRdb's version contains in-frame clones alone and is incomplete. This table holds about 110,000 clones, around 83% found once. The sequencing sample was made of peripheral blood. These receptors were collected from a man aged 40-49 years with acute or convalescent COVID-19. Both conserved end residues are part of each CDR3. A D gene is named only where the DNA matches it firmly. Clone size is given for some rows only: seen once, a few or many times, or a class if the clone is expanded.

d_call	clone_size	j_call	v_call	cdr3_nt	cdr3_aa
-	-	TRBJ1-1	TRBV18	TGTGCCAGCTCACATGACCGGGGAGGAACTGAAGCTTTCTTT	CASSHDRGGTEAFF
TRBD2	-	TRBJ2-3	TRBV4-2	TGTGCCAGCAGCCTGAGCGGACTAGGCACAGATACGCAGTATTTT	CASSLSGLGTDTQYF
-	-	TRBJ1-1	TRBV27	TGTGCCAGCAGTTTAATCGCCGGGACAAATGAAGCTTTCTTT	CASSLIAGTNEAFF
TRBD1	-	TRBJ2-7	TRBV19	TGTGCCAGTAGTATAGGCGGGACAGGAAACTACGAGCAGTACTTC	CASSIGGTGNYEQYF
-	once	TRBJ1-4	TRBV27	TGTGCCAGCAGTATGTCGGACCCGGGGTGGGGATTTGAAAAACTGTTTTTT	CASSMSDPGWGFEKLFF
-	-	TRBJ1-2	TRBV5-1	TGCGCCAGCAGCTTGGATTTGGGGCGCGATGGCTACACCTTC	CASSLDLGRDGYTF
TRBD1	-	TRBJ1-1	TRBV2	TGTGCCAGCAGAACAGGGGCGAGGCGGATCGCTTTCTTT	CASRTGARRIAFF
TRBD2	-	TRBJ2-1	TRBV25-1	TGTGCCAGCAGTGAGAGACAACTAGCGGGAGGTTTGAATGAGCAGTTCTTC	CASSERQLAGGLNEQFF
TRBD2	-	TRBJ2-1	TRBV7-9	TGTGCCAGCAAGGGACTAGAGGCCTACAATGAGCAGTTCTTC	CASKGLEAYNEQFF
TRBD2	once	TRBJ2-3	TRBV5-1	TGCGCCAGCAGCTTTGCGGGGGGGAGCACAGATACGCAGTATTTT	CASSFAGGSTDTQYF
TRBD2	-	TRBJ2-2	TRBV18	TGTGCCAGCTCACCCGGGACTAGCGGGAGTTATAACACCGGGGAGCTGTTTTTT	CASSPGTSGSYNTGELFF
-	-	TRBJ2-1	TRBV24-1	TGTGCCACCAGTGATTTAGGGACTCCCTACAATGAGCAGTTCTTC	CATSDLGTPYNEQFF
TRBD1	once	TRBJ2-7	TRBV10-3	TGTGCCATCAGTGAGAGTGGACAGGGATACGAGCAGTACTTC	CAISESGQGYEQYF
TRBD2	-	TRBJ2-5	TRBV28	TGTGCCAGCAGGACTTGGGGGAGGGACCTTTGGGAGACCCAGTACTTC	CASRTWGRDLWETQYF
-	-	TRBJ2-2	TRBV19	TGTGCCAGTACCATCCGGGGAGCGAACACCGGGGAGCTGTTTTTT	CASTIRGANTGELFF
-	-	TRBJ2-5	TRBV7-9	TGTGCCAGCAGCTTAGGGTCAGGGGTGGAGACCCAGTACTTC	CASSLGSGVETQYF
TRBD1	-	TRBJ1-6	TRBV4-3	TGCGCCAGCAGCCAAGAAGGGGGCCCCTATAATTCACCCCTCCACTTT	CASSQEGGPYNSPLHF
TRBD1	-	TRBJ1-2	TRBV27	TGTGTAACCGGGACAGGGCACTATGGCTACACCTTC	CVTGTGHYGYTF
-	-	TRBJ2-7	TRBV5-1	TGCGCCAGCAGCTCCAACCCCGGGAGCTCCTACGAGCAGTACTTC	CASSSNPGSSYEQYF
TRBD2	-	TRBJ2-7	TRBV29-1	TGCAGCGTCAGACAGACTAGCGTTGCCTACGAGCAGTACTTC	CSVRQTSVAYEQYF
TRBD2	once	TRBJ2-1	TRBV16	TGTGCCAGCAGCCGTTCTGGACTAGCGGGAGGGGTCAATGAGCAGTTCTTC	CASSRSGLAGGVNEQFF
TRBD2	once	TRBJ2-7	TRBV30	TGTGCCGGGTCCCATCTTAGCGGGAGGTTATACGAGCAGTACTTC	CAGSHLSGRLYEQYF
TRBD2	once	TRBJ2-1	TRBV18	TGTGCCAGCTCAGGTCAAGCGGGAATCTACAATGAGCAGTTCTTC	CASSGQAGIYNEQFF
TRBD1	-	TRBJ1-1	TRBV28	TGTGCCAGCAGCAACAGACAGGGGGGGTTAAGGACTGAAGCTTTCTTT	CASSNRQGGLRTEAFF
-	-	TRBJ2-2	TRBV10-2	TGCGCCAGCGAAAGGCCAGGGAACACCGGGGAGCTGTTTTTT	CASERPGNTGELFF
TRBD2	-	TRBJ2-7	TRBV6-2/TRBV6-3	TGTGCCAGCAGTTTAGCGGGGGCCTACGAGCAGTACTTC	CASSLAGAYEQYF
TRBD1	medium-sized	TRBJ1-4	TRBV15	TGTGCCACCAGCAGAGCCGGGACAGGGGCTGAAAAACTGTTTTTT	CATSRAGTGAEKLFF
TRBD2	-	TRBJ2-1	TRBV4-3	TGCGCCAGCAGCCAAGATTCCAGCGGGGGGAACAATGAGCAGTTCTTC	CASSQDSSGGNNEQFF
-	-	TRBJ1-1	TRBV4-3	TGCGCCAGCAGCCAAGGCGACAGGAACACTGAAGCTTTCTTT	CASSQGDRNTEAFF
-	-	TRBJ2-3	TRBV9	TGTGCCAGCAGCAGGGACTTCTCGGATACGCAGTATTTT	CASSRDFSDTQYF
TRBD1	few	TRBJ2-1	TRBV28	TGTGCCAGCAGTATTAGGACAGGGGGTAATTACAATGAGCAGTTCTTC	CASSIRTGGNYNEQFF
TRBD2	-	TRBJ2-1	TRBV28	TGTGCCAGCAGTCCCCCGGGACTAGCGGGAGAAAGATTCTTC	CASSPPGLAGERFF
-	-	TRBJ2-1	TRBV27	TGTGCCAGCAGTTTATCGCTAGGGAGGAGTGAGCAGTTCTTC	CASSLSLGRSEQFF
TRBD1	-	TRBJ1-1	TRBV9	TGTGCCAGCAGCGCCCAACAGAGGGGGCACACTGAAGCTTTCTTT	CASSAQQRGHTEAFF
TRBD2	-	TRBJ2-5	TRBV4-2	TGTGCCAGCAGCCAGGACTCGGGACTAGCGGCGAAAGAGACCCAGTACTTC	CASSQDSGLAAKETQYF
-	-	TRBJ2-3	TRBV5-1	TGCGCCAGCAGCCCGGCAGGGTGGATAGATACGCAGTATTTT	CASSPAGWIDTQYF
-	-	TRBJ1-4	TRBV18	TGTGCCAGCTCACGACCCCATGAGGGTCGCACTAATGAAAAACTGTTTTTT	CASSRPHEGRTNEKLFF
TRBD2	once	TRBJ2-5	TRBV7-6	TGTGCCAGCAGCCTTAGCGGGGGTTCAGTCAAGGAGACCCAGTACTTC	CASSLSGGSVKETQYF
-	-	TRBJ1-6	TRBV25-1	TGTGCCAGCGGATCGGGGAGATCCCTCCACTTT	CASGSGRSLHF
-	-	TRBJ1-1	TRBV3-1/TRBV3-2	TGTGCCAGCAGGCGAGACAGTTCCAACACTGAAGCTTTCTTT	CASRRDSSNTEAFF
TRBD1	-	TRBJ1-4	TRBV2	TGTGCCAGCAGTAATGACAGGGTTAATGAAAAACTGTTTTTT	CASSNDRVNEKLFF
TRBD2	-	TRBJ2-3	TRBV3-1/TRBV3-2	TGTGCCAGCAGCCAAATTTATGGGACTACAACAGATACGCAGTATTTT	CASSQIYGTTTDTQYF
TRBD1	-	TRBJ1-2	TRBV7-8	TGTGCCAGCAGCTCAATCGGAAGGGCGACAGGGTATGGCTACACCTTC	CASSSIGRATGYGYTF
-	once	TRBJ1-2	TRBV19	TGTGCCAGTAGTTCCCTCCCCGGTGGCTACACCTTC	CASSSLPGGYTF
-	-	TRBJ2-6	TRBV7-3	TGTGCCAGCAGTGGAGGGCTTGGGGCCAACGTCCTGACTTTC	CASSGGLGANVLTF
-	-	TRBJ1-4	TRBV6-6	TGTGCCAGCAGCCCATCGGGGTACGCGGAAAAACTGTTTTTT	CASSPSGYAEKLFF
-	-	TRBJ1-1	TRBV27	TGTGCCAGCAGTCAATATCGCCTGGGCCAGAACACTGAAGCTTTCTTT	CASSQYRLGQNTEAFF
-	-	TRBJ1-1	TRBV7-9	TGTGCCAGCAGCTTAACAGCCATGAACACTGAAGCTTTCTTT	CASSLTAMNTEAFF
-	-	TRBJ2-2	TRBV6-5	TGTGCCAGCGCGGGACGGAACATGAACACCGGGGAGCTGTTTTTT	CASAGRNMNTGELFF
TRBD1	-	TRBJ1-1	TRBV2	TGTGCCAAATCCGGGACAGGCGGGGACACTGAAGCTTTCTTT	CAKSGTGGDTEAFF
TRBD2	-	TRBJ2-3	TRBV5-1	TGCGCCAGCAGCTTCGGCGGGGGGGATACGCAGTATTTT	CASSFGGGDTQYF
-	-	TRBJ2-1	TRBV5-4	TGTGCCAGCAGCTTGGCGCGGACTGGTGAGCAGTTCTTC	CASSLARTGEQFF
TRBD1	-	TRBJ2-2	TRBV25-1	TGTGCCAGCAGCGCGAGGACAGGGATAAACACCGGGGAGCTGTTTTTT	CASSARTGINTGELFF
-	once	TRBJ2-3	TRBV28	TGTGCCAGCAGTTTGAACACCCCAGATACGCAGTATTTT	CASSLNTPDTQYF
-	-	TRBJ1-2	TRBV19	TGTGCCAGTAGCCAGACAGGAGACTATGGCTACACCTTC	CASSQTGDYGYTF
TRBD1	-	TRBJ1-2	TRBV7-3	TGTGCCAGCAGCCGAAAAGGGACAGGGGTAACTCAAACGTATGGCTACACCTTC	CASSRKGTGVTQTYGYTF
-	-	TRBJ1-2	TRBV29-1	TGCAGCGTCGTTACAGGAGCCGCTAGTTATGGCTACACCTTC	CSVVTGAASYGYTF